The entry below describes one T cell receptor beta chain. The sample is drawn from a study of control samples from healthy donors and cancer patients. CDR3 length: 14 residues. With 4 bases clipped from V and 2 bases from J, the junction kept 4 bases outside the gene matches. Germline values: CDR1 ENHRY, CDR2 SYGVKD. The repertoire was sequenced with immunoSEQ multiplex PCR; TCRdb's copy has only in-frame clones and lacks some. The table shows about 150,000 clones, with about 93% occurring only once. Sequenced material: blood. The sequence was collected from a woman aged 25 to 45 in good health. The V and J genes are TRBV10-3 and TRBJ1-1; TRBD1 agrees at 7 bases. The CDR3 DNA follows: TGTGCCATCAGTGGAGGGACAGTCAACACTGAAGCTTTCTTT. Translated: CAISGGTVNTEAFF.